This is a list of T cell receptor beta chains from one sample in a study of OX40 agonist ivuxolimab in advanced cancers. The table came from immunoSEQ multiplex PCR; TCRdb's copy has only in-frame clones and leaves some out. This repertoire shows roughly 70,000 clones, around 84% found once; its top ten account for 5%. Material: CD4+ or CD8+ T cells sorted from blood, obtained in a trial of the OX40 agonist ivuxolimab. Receptors were obtained from an adult with an advanced solid tumor such as melanoma, head and neck, liver or kidney cancer. Each CDR3 is given with its conserved first and last residue. Fields, in order: D gene, J gene, clone size, V gene, CDR3 DNA, CDR3 protein. D genes are given only for firm matches. Expanded clones get a size class; other rows say once, few or many, or leave the size out.

>.|TRBJ1-2|.|TRBV18
TGTGCCAGCTCCCGGTTGGGGCTGGGAGAGGGCTACACCTTC
CASSRLGLGEGYTF
>TRBD1|TRBJ1-5|.|TRBV28
TGTGCCAGCAGGGGACAGGGGGCAGGGAATCAGCCCCAGCATTTT
CASRGQGAGNQPQHF
>TRBD1|TRBJ2-7|.|TRBV27
TGTGCCAGCAGTTCCATGGACAGGGCAAAGTCCTACGAGCAGTACTTC
CASSSMDRAKSYEQYF
>.|TRBJ2-5|.|TRBV11-3
TGTGCCAGCAGCCCGGGACTCCAAGAGACCCAGTACTTC
CASSPGLQETQYF
>TRBD1|TRBJ2-4|.|TRBV29-1
TGCAGCGGGACGGGACAGGAGAACATTCAGTACTTC
CSGTGQENIQYF
>TRBD2|TRBJ2-3|.|TRBV5-8
TGTGCCAGCAGCCAAAGCGGGAACGTTCCAGATACGCAGTATTTT
CASSQSGNVPDTQYF
>TRBD2|TRBJ2-1|.|TRBV19
TGTGCCAGTAGATCAGCGGGAGTCGTCGATGAGCAGTTCTTC
CASRSAGVVDEQFF
>TRBD1|TRBJ1-4|.|TRBV5-1
TGCGCCAGCAGCTCCGGGACAGCCAATGAAAAACTGTTTTTT
CASSSGTANEKLFF
>TRBD2|TRBJ2-3|.|TRBV25-1
TGTGCCAGCAGTGAGGGGACTAGCGGGATCACAGATACGCAGTATTTT
CASSEGTSGITDTQYF
>.|TRBJ2-2|once|TRBV14
TGTGCCAGCAGCCAAGGGACATACGGGGAGCTGTTTTTT
CASSQGTYGELFF
>.|TRBJ2-3|.|TRBV14
TGTGCCAGCAGCCAAGATCGGGACGGGAGCTGGCAAGATACGCAGTATTTT
CASSQDRDGSWQDTQYF
>.|TRBJ1-1|.|TRBV5-1
TGCGCCAGCAGCCCGACCCCTACCTCGAACACTGAAGCTTTCTTT
CASSPTPTSNTEAFF
>.|TRBJ1-4|many|TRBV6-1
TGTGCCAGCAGTGAAGGCAGTCATGAAAAACTGTTTTTT
CASSEGSHEKLFF
>.|TRBJ1-6|once|TRBV6-5
TGTGCCAGCAGACCCCTTCGGGGGAATTCACCCCTCCACTTT
CASRPLRGNSPLHF
>.|TRBJ2-7|.|TRBV11-2
TGTGCCAGCAGCTTCAATAGCGGTCCCTCCTACGAGCAGTACTTC
CASSFNSGPSYEQYF
>.|TRBJ2-1|.|TRBV5-1
TGCGCCAGCAGCTTGGCCGGGACTCCGAGCAATGAGCAGTTCTTC
CASSLAGTPSNEQFF
>.|TRBJ1-1|.|TRBV7-9
TGTGCCAGCAGCTCCCGACAGGCGCTGAACACTGAAGCTTTCTTT
CASSSRQALNTEAFF
>TRBD2|TRBJ2-7|once|TRBV7-8
TGTGCCAGCAGCTTAGAACCATGGATAGCGGGGGGGGCAAGTGGGATAGGGCAGTACTTC
CASSLEPWIAGGASGIGQYF
>.|TRBJ2-3|once|TRBV7-9
TGTGCCAGCAGCGAGGTTGACGGGGCAAGACGGGATACGCAGTATTTT
CASSEVDGARRDTQYF
>.|TRBJ2-5|.|TRBV5-1
TGCGCCAGTTCACCCGGGGGGCCAGGAGAGACCCAGTACTTC
CASSPGGPGETQYF
>.|TRBJ1-1|.|TRBV6-5
TGTGCCAGCAGTTACGGTGGGGGAATGAACACTGAAGCTTTCTTT
CASSYGGGMNTEAFF
>.|TRBJ2-7|.|TRBV2
TGTGCCAGCAGCCCCCGGACAGGTCGCGGAGGGGCCTACGAGCAGTACTTC
CASSPRTGRGGAYEQYF
>TRBD1|TRBJ1-2|.|TRBV5-4
TGTGCCAGCAGCTCGACAGGGTTTTATGGCTACACCTTC
CASSSTGFYGYTF
>.|TRBJ1-4|.|TRBV7-9
TGTGCCAGCATGGAGTTCGCTAATGAAAAACTGTTTTTT
CASMEFANEKLFF
>.|TRBJ1-2|few|TRBV25-1
TGTGCCAGCAGGACCGGGACATATGGCTACACCTTC
CASRTGTYGYTF
>.|TRBJ2-3|.|TRBV5-1
TGCGCCAGCAGCTTAACAGATACGCAGTATTTT
CASSLTDTQYF
>.|TRBJ2-3|.|TRBV29-1
TGCAGCGCCGGAGTTCGGGCTGGAGATACGCAGTATTTT
CSAGVRAGDTQYF
>.|TRBJ2-7|.|TRBV6-1
TGTGCCAGCAGTGAAGCTTGGGAAAGAAATTCCTACGAGCAGTACTTC
CASSEAWERNSYEQYF
>TRBD1|TRBJ1-1|.|TRBV10-3
TGTGCCATCAGTGGATATAACAGGGGGGCCACTGAAGCTTTCTTT
CAISGYNRGATEAFF